Only one count was recorded for the clone carrying this T cell receptor beta chain. The data were taken from a study of T cells in tumors after PD-1 blockade. Background on the study: No patient had prior checkpoint blockade, systemic immunosuppression, or radiotherapy within 4 weeks.

Trimming cost V 3 bases and J 8 bases, with 7 bases left between them. Germline V gene data show CDR1 as MGHDK and CDR2 as SYGVNS. The length of the CDR3 is 12 residues. The method was immunoSEQ multiplex PCR; TCRdb's version includes in-frame clones alone and lacks a portion of them. The data contain some 48,000 clones, more than 70% of them singletons. This chain links TRBV25-1 with TRBJ1-4; D remains ambiguous. The sequence was obtained from a human donor with basal cell carcinoma. The sequencing here drew on PBMCs, taken before anti-PD-1 treatment. DNA for the CDR3: TGTGCCAGCAGTGATTTAGGGGAAAAACTGTTTTTT. Protein: CASSDLGEKLFF.